Below are 16 T cell receptor beta chains sequenced from a single sample in a study of type 1 regulatory T cells. Each CDR3 protein gets one entry after TCRdb re-called the reads with MiXCR. Of about 68,000 distinct CDR3 sequences listed, roughly 60% were seen once; the top ten hold 7.6%. These TCRs' antigens remain unknown. Input material: cultured T cells, either the whole culture or a sorted T cell fraction (not recorded which). Subset noted: Tr1-enriched cell product generated in vitro against host alloantigens. Source of these receptors: a human donor in good health.

This clonotype has just a few counts. V gene TRBV6-1 combines with J gene TRBJ2-5; D is undetermined. CDR3 length equals 10 residues. V dropped 8 bases and J dropped 5 bases, with 6 bases sitting between them. Germline-derived CDR1 and CDR2 are MNHNS and SASEGT. CDR3 sequence (DNA): TGTGCCAGCCAGAGGGAGACCCAGTACTTC. Its protein product is CASQRETQYF.

This chain joins TRBV7-2 and TRBJ2-3; 9 nucleotides line up with TRBD1. CDR1 SGHTA and CDR2 FQGNSA come from the germline V gene. V dropped 4 bases and J dropped 6; count of bases not matched to a gene: 8. The CDR3 is 15 residues long. The CDR3 sequence is CASSWGTGRSDTQYF. The CDR3 DNA reads TGTGCCAGCAGCTGGGGGACAGGGAGATCGGATACGCAGTATTTT. Complete variable domain (other parts from reference TRBV7-2 and TRBJ2-3): GAGVSQSPSNKVTEKGKDVELRCDPISGHTALYWYRQSLGQGLEFLIYFQGNSAPDKSGLPSDRFSAERTGGSVSTLTIQRTQQEDSAVYLCASSWGTGRSDTQYFGPGTRLTVL.

In its sample, this clonotype was seen a few times. The chain recombines TRBV20-1 with TRBJ2-7; 7 nucleotides line up with TRBD1. After removal of 3 bases from V and 5 bases from J, the junction contained 1 base not matched to a gene. The CDR3 has 11 amino acids. The V gene's germline CDR1 is DFQATT and CDR2 SNEGSKA (reference sequence). The CDR3 here is CSARTGNEQYF. The CDR3 DNA reads as TGCAGTGCTAGGACAGGGAACGAGCAGTACTTC.

The genes are TRBV10-3 and TRBJ2-1, with 14 bases aligning to TRBD2. The germline V gene encodes CDR1 ENHRY and CDR2 SYGVKD. After removal of 2 bases from V and 0 bases from J, the junction contained 3 bases not matched to a gene. The CDR3 consists of 18 residues. Here the CDR3 DNA reads TGTGCCATCAGTGAGGGACTAGCGGGGGGCAGCTCCTACAATGAGCAGTTCTTC. This translates into CAISEGLAGGSSYNEQFF.

The chain couples TRBV20-1 to TRBJ2-1, with D perhaps given as TRBD1 or TRBD2 (7 bases each). Deletions cut 1 base from V and 7 bases from J, with 14 bases between. The CDR3 has 14 amino acids. Per germline, CDR1 DFQATT and CDR2 SNEGSKA (reference sequence). The CDR3 region has the DNA TGCAGTGCTAGAGGGCAGGGGGGGAGTAATGAGCAGTTCTTC. As protein: CSARGQGGSNEQFF.

This sequence joins TRBV10-3 and TRBJ2-7; 7 nucleotides align to TRBD1. V shed 6 bases, J shed 1 base, and the junction held 3 bases outside the gene matches. The germline CDR1 and CDR2 sequences are ENHRY and SYGVKD. CDR3 size: 13 residues. CDR3 sequence (DNA): TGTGCCATCAGGCCGACAGGGTCCTACGAGCAGTACTTC. It specifies CAIRPTGSYEQYF.

The chain employs TRBV19 and TRBJ2-3; a weak D match, TRBD1 (5 bases). Trimming took off 8 bases at V and 2 bases at J, with 14 bases between the two ends. CDR1 and CDR2 (germline): LNHDA, SQIVND (reference sequence). This CDR3 contains 14 residues. CDR3 coding DNA: TGTGCCAGTGGTAGACAGAGTTCCACAGATACGCAGTATTTT. Its protein product is CASGRQSSTDTQYF.

This clonotype appeared a few times. The CDR3 sequence is CASSTSSNQPQHF. As DNA, the CDR3 is TGTGCCAGCAGCACTAGCAGCAATCAGCCCCAGCATTTT. This chain uses TRBV27 with TRBJ1-5; D not resolved. Looked up from germline, CDR1 is MNHEY and CDR2 is SMNVEV (reference sequence). Trimming took 6 bases from V and 1 from J, leaving 7 bases between them. This CDR3 is built from 13 residues.

CDR3 coding DNA: TGTGCCAGTTCCGGGAGCCGCGCCGAGCAGTACTTC. Amino acid sequence: CASSGSRAEQYF. This chain uses TRBV6-1 with TRBJ2-7, with D perhaps matching TRBD2 (6 bases). Trimming shortened V by 9 bases and J by 6 bases, and 15 bases separated the two germline ends. The CDR3 consists of 12 residues. Germline-derived CDR1 and CDR2 are MNHNS and SASEGT.

This clonotype was seen a few times. The chain joins TRBV7-9 to TRBJ2-7; 7 nucleotides agree with TRBD1. The germline CDR1 and CDR2 sequences are SEHNR and FQNEAQ (reference sequence). The V segment lost 5 bases and the J segment 4 bases; nucleotides outside the gene matches: 8. The CDR3 sequence is 14 residues long. CDR3 sequence reads: CASSHQRGLYEQYF. CDR3 DNA sequence: TGTGCCAGCAGCCACCAAAGGGGGCTTTACGAGCAGTACTTC.

In this sample, this clonotype turned up a few times. The genes are TRBV12-3 or TRBV12-4 and TRBJ1-3; the D is unclear. With 8 bases removed from V and 0 bases from J, the gap between germline ends came to 8 bases. The CDR3 sequence is 13 residues long. The chain's CDR3 is CASCGSSGNTIYF. DNA for the CDR3: TGTGCCAGCTGTGGCAGCTCTGGAAACACCATATATTTT.

This clonotype was found a few times. V usage is TRBV20-1 and J usage is TRBJ1-4; D uncertain. CDR1 DFQATT and CDR2 SNEGSKA come from the germline V gene (reference sequence). The CDR3 covers 14 residues. V was shortened by 4 bases and J by 5 bases, with 14 bases between the two germline ends. As DNA, the CDR3 is TGCAGTGCTACCCGGGCCGGACGGAATGAAAAACTGTTTTTT. This encodes CSATRAGRNEKLFF.

The chain recombines TRBV12-3 or TRBV12-4 with TRBJ1-5, with no clear D. Trimming cost V 5 bases and J 13 bases, with 15 bases left between them. This CDR3 is built from 12 residues. The DNA for the CDR3 is TGTGCCAGCAGTCCACCGGACCGCCCTCAGCATTTT. Translation: CASSPPDRPQHF.

The rearrangement joins TRBV7-8 to TRBJ2-7; D is possibly TRBD1 (6 bases). Germline-derived CDR1 and CDR2 are SGHVS and FQNEAQ. This CDR3 is 12 amino acids long. Trimming pared 5 bases from V and 7 bases from J, leaving 12 bases between. The CDR3 nucleotides are TGTGCCAGCAGCCCCCAGGGGTGGGAGCAGTACTTC. It is translated as CASSPQGWEQYF.

V and J are TRBV5-4 and TRBJ2-3; D remains ambiguous. Germline lookup yields CDR1 SGHNT and CDR2 YYREEE (reference sequence). The CDR3 has 17 amino acids. Trimming removed 0 bases from V and 2 bases from J, with 16 bases in between. CDR3 DNA sequence: TGTGCCAGCAGCTTGGCCCCATCCCGATTCAACACAGATACGCAGTATTTT. Translating gives CASSLAPSRFNTDTQYF. The complete variable domain, with remaining parts taken from reference TRBV5-4 and TRBJ2-3, reads ETGVTQSPTHLIKTRGQQVTLRCSSQSGHNTVSWYQQALGQGPQFIFQYYREEENGRGNFPPRFSGLQFPNYSSELNVNALELDDSALYLCASSLAPSRFNTDTQYFGPGTRLTVL.

The chain carries TRBV28 and TRBJ2-7, with TRBD2 identical over 14 bases. Trimming cost V 8 bases and J 9 bases; bases outside gene matches: 15. Per the germline V gene, CDR1 is MDHEN and CDR2 is SYDVKM. This CDR3 is 16 amino acids long. In DNA form, the CDR3 reads TGTGCCAGCCGACTAGCGGGAGGGTCGGTGACTGATGGGCAGTACTTC. Translation: CASRLAGGSVTDGQYF. The complete variable domain, with remaining parts taken from reference TRBV28 and TRBJ2-7, reads DVKVTQSSRYLVKRTGEKVFLECVQDMDHENMFWYRQDPGLGLRLIYFSYDVKMKEKGDIPEGYSVSREKKERFSLILESASTNQTSMYLCASRLAGGSVTDGQYFGPGTRLTVT.